Below, one TCR beta chain is given with its context. Antigen: not known. This entry is derived from a study of response to subunit inactivated influenza vaccine. The CDR3 length is 16 residues. CDR1 and CDR2 from the germline V gene are SGHKS and YYEKEE (reference sequence). V lost 0 bases to trimming and J lost 3 bases; unmatched junction nucleotides: 9. The study, taken as a whole, reports: Authors suggested each seasonal influenza vaccination recruits few new T cells.

TCRdb re-derived calls from the RT-PCR reads in MiXCR, one entry per CDR3 protein. The sample contains over 800,000 distinct CDR3 sequences, about 20% of which appear only once. Specimen: PBMCs from blood, collected 4 to 6 days after vaccination. J is TRBJ2-7 and V is TRBV5-5; 7 nucleotides align to TRBD1. The TCR comes from a man aged 50 to 60 who received an inactivated influenza vaccine. Here the CDR3 DNA reads TGTGCCAGCAGCTTGGAGCCAGGGGGTCATTTCTACGAGCAGTACTTC. Amino acids: CASSLEPGGHFYEQYF.